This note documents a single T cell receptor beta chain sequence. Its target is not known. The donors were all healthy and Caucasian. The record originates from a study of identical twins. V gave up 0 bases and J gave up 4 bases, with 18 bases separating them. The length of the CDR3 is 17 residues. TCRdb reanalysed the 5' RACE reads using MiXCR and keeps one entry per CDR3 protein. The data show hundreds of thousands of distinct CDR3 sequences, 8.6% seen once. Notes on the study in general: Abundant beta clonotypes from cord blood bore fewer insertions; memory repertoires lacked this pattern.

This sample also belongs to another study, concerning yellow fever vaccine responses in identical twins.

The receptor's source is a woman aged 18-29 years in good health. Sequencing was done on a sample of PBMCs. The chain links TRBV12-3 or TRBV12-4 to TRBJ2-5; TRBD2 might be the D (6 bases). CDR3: CASSLAVPGGGTETQYF. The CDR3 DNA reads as TGTGCCAGCAGTTTAGCGGTGCCCGGGGGAGGAACAGAGACCCAGTACTTC.